This TCR beta chain comes out of a study of T cell responses to AZD1222 COVID-19 vaccine. Study observations and caveats: At 160-218 and 743-854, vaccine-associated CD4 TCRs were dominant, and they spanned spike.

Trimming shortened V by 4 bases and J by 4 bases, and 7 bases separated the two germline ends. Germline lookup yields CDR1 SGHTA and CDR2 FQGNSA. The length of the CDR3 is 12 residues. A single count supports this clone. Its antigen is undetermined. At the DNA level, this CDR3 is encoded by other sequences in the same sample as well. Sequenced by immunoSEQ multiplex PCR; TCRdb stores in-frame clones only, minus some. There are about 59,000 clones in the sample; roughly nine tenths occur only once, and 5% to 6.5% lies in the top ten. The material sequenced was peripheral blood, taken 28 days after the second AZD1222 dose. The rearrangement joins TRBV7-2 to TRBJ1-2; D is possibly TRBD1 (6 bases). This clonotype originated in an adult who received the AZD1222 COVID-19 vaccine. The CDR3 DNA reads TGTGCCAGCAGCTCGGACAGCTATGGCTACACCTTC. This sequence encodes CASSSDSYGYTF.